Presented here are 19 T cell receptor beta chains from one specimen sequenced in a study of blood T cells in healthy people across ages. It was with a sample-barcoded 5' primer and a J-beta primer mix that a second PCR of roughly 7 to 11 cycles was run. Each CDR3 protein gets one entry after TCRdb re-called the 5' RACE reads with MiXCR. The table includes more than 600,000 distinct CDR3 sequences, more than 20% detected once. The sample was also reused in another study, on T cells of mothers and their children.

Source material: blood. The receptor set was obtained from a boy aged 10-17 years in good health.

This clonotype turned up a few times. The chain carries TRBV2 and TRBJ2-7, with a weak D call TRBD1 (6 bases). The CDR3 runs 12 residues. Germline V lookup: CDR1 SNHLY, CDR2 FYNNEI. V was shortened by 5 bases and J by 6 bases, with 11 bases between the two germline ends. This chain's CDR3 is CASSSQGSEQYF. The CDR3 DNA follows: TGTGCCAGCAGTTCTCAGGGGTCCGAGCAGTACTTC.

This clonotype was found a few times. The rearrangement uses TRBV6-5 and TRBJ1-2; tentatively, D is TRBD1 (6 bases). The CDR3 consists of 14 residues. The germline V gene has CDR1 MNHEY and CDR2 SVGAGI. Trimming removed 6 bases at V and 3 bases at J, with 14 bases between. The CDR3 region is CASRLAGDHYGYTF. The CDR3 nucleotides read TGTGCCAGCAGACTAGCAGGGGACCACTATGGCTACACCTTC.

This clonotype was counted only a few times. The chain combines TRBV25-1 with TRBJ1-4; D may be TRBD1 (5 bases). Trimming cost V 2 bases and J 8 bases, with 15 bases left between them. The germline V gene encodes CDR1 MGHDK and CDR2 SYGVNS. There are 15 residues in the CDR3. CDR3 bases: TGTGCCAGCAGTGAAGTCCGGCCGGGGACCGAAAAACTGTTTTTT. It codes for CASSEVRPGTEKLFF.

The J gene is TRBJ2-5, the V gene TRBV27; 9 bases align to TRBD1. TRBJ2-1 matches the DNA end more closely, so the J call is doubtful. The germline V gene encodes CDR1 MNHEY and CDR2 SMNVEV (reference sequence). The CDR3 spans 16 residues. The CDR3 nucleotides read TGTGCCAGCGCTAATTCCGGGACAGGGCTAAACAATGAGCAGTTCTTC. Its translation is CASANSGTGLNNEQFF.

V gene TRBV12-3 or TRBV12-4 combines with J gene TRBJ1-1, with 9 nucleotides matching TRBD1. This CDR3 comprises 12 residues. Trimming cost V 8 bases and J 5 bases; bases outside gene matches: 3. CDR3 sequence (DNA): TGTGCCAGCGGGACAGGGAAAACTGAAGCTTTCTTT. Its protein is CASGTGKTEAFF.

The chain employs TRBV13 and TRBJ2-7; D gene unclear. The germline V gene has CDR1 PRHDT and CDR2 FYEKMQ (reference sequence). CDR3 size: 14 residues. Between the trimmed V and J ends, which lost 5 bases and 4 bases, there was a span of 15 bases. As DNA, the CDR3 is TGTGCCAGCAGCCCACTTGCCACTCCATACGAGCAGTACTTC. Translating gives CASSPLATPYEQYF.

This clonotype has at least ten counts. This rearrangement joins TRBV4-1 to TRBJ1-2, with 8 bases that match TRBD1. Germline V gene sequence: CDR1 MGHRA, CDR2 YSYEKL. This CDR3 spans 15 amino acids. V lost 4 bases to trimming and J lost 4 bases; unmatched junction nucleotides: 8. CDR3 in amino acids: CASSPSPGGGYGYTF. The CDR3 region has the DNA TGCGCCAGCAGCCCTTCCCCAGGGGGCGGCTATGGCTACACCTTC.

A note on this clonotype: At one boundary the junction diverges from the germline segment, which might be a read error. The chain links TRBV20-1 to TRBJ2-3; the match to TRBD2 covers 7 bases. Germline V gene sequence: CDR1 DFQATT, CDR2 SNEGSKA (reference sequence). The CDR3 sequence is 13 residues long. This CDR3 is CRLGLPHQETQYF. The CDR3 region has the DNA TGCAGGCTGGGACTACCTCACCAAGAGACCCAGTACTTT.

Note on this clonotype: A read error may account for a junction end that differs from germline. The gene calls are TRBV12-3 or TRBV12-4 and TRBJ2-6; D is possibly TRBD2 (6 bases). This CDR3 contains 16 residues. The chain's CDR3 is CASSLRIGGGANVPTF. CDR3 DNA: TGTGCCAGCAGTTTACGTATCGGGGGTGGGGCCAACGTCCCGACTTTC.

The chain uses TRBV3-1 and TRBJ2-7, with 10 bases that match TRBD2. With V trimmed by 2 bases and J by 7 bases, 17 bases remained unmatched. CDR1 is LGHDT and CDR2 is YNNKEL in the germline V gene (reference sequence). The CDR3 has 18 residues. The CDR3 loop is CASSQLSGRASGIGEQYF. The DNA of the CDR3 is TGTGCCAGCAGCCAACTCAGCGGGAGGGCCTCGGGGATAGGGGAGCAGTACTTC.

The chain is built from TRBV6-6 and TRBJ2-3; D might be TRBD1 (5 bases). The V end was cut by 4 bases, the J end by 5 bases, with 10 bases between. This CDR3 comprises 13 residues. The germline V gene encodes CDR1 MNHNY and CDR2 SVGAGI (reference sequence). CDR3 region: CASSLGVEDTQYF. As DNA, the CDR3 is TGTGCCAGCAGTTTAGGGGTGGAAGATACGCAGTATTTT.

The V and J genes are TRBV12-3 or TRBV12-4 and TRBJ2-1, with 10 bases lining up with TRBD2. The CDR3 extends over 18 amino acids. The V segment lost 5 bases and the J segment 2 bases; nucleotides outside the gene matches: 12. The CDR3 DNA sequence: TGTGCCAGCAGTCCGATGACAAGCAGCGGGAGGGCCTACAATGAGCAGTTCTTC. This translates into CASSPMTSSGRAYNEQFF.

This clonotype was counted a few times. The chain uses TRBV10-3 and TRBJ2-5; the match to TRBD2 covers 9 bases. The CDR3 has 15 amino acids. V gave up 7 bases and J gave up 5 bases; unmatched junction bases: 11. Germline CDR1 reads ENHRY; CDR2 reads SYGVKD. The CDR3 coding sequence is TGTGCCATCAAAACAGGGACTAGCTGGGGGGAGACCCAGTACTTC. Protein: CAIKTGTSWGETQYF.

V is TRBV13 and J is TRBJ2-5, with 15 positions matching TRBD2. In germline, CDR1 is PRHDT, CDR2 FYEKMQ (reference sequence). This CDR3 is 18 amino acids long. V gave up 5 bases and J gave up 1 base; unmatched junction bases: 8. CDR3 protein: CASSERTSGGAFQETQYF. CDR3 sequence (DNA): TGTGCCAGCAGCGAGCGGACTAGCGGGGGGGCCTTCCAAGAGACCCAGTACTTC.

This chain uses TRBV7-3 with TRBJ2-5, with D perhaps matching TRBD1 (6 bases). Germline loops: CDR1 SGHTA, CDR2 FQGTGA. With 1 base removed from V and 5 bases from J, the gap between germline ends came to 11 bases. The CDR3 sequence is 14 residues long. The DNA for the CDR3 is TGTGCCAGCAGCTTAAGCAGGGGATCGGAGACCCAGTACTTC. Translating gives CASSLSRGSETQYF.

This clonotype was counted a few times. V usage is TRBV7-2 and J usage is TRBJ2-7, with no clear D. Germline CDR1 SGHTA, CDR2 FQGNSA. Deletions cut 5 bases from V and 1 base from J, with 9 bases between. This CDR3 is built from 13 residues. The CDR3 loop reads CASSVAVSYEQYF. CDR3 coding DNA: TGTGCCAGCAGCGTGGCGGTGTCCTACGAGCAGTACTTC.

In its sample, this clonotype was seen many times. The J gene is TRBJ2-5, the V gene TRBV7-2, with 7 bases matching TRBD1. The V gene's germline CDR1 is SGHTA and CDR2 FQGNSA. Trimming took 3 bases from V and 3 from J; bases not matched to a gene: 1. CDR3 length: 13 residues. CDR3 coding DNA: TGTGCCAGCAGCTTGCAGGGGGAAGAGACCCAGTACTTC. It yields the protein CASSLQGEETQYF.

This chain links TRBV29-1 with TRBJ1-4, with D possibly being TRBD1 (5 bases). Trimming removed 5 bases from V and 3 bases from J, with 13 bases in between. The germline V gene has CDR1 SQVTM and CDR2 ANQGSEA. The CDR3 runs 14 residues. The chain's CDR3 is CSVSSGVSNEKLFF. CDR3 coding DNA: TGCAGCGTTTCCTCGGGGGTGTCTAATGAAAAACTGTTTTTT.

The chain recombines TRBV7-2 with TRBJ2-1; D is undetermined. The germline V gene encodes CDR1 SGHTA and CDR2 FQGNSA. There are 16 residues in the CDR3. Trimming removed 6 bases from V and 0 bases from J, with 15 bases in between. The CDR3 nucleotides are TGTGCCAGCAGTTATCGCGGCGGAAACTCCTACAATGAGCAGTTCTTC. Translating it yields CASSYRGGNSYNEQFF.